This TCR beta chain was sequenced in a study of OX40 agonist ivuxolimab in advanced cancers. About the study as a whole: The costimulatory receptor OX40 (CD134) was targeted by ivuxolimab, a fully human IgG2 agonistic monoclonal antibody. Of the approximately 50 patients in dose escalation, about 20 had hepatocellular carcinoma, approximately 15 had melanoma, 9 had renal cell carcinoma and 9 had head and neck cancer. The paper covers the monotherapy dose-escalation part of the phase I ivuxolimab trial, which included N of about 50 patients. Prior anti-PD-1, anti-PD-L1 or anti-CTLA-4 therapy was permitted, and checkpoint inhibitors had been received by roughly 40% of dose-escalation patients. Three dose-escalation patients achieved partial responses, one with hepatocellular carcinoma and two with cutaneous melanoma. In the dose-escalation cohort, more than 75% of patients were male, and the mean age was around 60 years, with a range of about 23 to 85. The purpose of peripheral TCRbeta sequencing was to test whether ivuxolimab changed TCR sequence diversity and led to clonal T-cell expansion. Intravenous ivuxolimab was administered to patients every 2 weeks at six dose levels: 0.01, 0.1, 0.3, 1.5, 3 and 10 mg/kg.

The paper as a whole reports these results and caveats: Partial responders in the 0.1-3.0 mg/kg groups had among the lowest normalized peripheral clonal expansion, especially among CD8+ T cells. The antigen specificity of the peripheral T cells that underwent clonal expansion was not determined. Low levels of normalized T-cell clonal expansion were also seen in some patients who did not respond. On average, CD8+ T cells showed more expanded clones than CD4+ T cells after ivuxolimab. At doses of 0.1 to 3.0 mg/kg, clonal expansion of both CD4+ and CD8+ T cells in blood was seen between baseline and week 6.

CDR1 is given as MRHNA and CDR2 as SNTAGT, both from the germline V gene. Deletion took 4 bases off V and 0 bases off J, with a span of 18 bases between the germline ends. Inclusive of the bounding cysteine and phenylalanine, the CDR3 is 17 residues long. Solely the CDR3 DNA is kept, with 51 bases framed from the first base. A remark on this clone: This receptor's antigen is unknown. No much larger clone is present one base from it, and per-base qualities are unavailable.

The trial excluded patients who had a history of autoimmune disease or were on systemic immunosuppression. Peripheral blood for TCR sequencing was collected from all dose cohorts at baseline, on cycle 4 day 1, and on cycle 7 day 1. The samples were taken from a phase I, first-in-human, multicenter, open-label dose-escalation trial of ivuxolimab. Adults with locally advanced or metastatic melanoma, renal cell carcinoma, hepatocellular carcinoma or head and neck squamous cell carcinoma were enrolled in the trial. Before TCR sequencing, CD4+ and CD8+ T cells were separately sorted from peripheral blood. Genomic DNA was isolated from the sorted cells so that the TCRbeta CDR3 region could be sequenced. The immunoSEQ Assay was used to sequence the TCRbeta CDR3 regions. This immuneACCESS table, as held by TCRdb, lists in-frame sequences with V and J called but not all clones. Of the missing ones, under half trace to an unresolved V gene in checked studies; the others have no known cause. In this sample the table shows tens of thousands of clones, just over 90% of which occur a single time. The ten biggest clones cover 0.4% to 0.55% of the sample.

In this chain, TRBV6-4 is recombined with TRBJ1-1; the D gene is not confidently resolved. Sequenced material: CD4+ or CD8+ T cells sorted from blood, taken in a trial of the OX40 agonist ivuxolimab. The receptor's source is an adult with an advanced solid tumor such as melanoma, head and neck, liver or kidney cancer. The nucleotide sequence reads TGTGCCAGCAGTGTTTCCCCTCCTCCGGGCTTGAACACTGAAGCTTTCTTT. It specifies CASSVSPPPGLNTEAFF.